This T cell receptor beta chain originates from a study of OX40 agonist ivuxolimab in advanced cancers. In the study overall: Ivuxolimab, an agonist antibody against OX40 (CD134), was given to patients. Study-level points and caveats: Expanded clones were, on average, more numerous in CD8+ T cells than in CD4+.

The V gene's germline CDR1 is SGHRS and CDR2 YFSETQ. V lost 1 base, J lost 2 bases, and 7 bases lay in between. CDR3 length: 13 residues. As for this clone: What it recognizes is unknown.

Only in-frame clones appear in the TCRdb table, and some are missing; sequencing was by immunoSEQ multiplex PCR. Altogether 67,000 or so clones are present, around 90% being singletons, with the ten largest covering around 0.97%. This receptor was obtained from an adult with an advanced solid tumor such as melanoma, head and neck, liver or kidney cancer. The genes are TRBV5-1 and TRBJ2-7; unclear D gene. Sequences were derived from CD4+ or CD8+ T cells sorted from blood, sampled in a trial of the OX40 agonist ivuxolimab. CDR3 nucleotides: TGCGCCAGCAGCTTGTTCACCACCTACGAGCAGTACTTC. This sequence encodes CASSLFTTYEQYF.